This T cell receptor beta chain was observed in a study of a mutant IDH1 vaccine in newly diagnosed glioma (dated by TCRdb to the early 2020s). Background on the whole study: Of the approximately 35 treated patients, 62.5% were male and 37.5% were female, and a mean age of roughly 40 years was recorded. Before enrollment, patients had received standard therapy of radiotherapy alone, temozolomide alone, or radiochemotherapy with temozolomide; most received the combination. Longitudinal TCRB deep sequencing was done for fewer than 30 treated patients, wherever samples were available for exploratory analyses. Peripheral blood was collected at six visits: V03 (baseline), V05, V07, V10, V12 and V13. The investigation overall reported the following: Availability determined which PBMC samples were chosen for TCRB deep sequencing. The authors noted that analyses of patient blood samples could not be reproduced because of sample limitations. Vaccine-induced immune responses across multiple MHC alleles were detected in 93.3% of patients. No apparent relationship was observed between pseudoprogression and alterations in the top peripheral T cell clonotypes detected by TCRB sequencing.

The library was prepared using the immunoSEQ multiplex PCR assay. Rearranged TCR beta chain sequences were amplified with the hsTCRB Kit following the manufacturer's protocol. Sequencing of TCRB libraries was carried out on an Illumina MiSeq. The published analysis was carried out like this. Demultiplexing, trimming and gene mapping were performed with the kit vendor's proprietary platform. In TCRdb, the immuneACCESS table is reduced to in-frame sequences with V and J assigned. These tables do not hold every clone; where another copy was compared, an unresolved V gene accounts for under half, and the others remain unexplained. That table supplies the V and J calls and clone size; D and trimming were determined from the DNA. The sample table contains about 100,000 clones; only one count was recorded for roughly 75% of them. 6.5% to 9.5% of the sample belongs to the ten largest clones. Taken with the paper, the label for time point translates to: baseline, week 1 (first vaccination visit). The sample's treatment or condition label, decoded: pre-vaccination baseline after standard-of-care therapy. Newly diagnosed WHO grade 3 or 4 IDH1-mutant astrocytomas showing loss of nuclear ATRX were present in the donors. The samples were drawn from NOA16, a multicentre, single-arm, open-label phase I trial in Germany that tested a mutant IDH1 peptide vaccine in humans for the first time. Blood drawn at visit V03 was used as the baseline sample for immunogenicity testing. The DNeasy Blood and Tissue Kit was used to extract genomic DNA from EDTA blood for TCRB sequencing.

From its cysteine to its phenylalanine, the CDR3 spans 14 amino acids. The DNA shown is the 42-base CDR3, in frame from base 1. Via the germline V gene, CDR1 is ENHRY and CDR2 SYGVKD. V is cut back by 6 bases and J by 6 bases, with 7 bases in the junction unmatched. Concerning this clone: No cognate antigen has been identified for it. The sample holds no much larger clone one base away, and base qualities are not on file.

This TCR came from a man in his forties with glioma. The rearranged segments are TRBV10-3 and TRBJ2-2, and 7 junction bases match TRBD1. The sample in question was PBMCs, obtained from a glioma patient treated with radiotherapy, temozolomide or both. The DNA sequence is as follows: TGTGCCATCAGGGGACAGAACCGCCCCGGGGAGCTGTTTTTT. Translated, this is CAIRGQNRPGELFF.